This TCR beta chain was retrieved from a study of CD8+ T cells in alopecia areata. In the study overall: The duration of tofacitinib was 6 to 18 months, with 6 months off drug afterward.

General study results and limits: Mice gave a clearer picture of TCR sharing than patients did, possibly for HLA-related reasons.

Reverse transcribed after extraction, RNA yielded cDNA as the sequencing template. Clones were sequenced by immunoSEQ multiplex PCR, and TCRdb holds only the in-frame ones, with some missing. The table lists around 270,000 clones, roughly 50% of them singletons. With 6 bases removed from V and 4 bases from J, the gap between germline ends came to 28 bases. This CDR3 has 19 amino acids. Germline CDR1 SQVTM, CDR2 ANQGSEA. As for this clone: Its antigen remains unidentified.

Noted treatment: oral pan-JAK inhibitor, 5-10 mg twice daily. Patients with alopecia areata provided lesional scalp punch biopsies as well as peripheral blood. The authors sorted CD4+ and CD8+ T cells from PBMCs. The material sequenced was CD4+ T cells sorted from blood, taken at week 24, from a patient treated with tofacitinib. The sequence derives from a human donor with alopecia areata. The chain employs TRBV29-1 and TRBJ2-6, with TRBD2 as a possible D gene (5 bases). The CDR3 DNA reads TGCAGCGTCTTGGCCAGCGCCAAGGGCGGGCTTCGGGGGGCCAACGTCCTGACTTTC. Translating it yields CSVLASAKGGLRGANVLTF.